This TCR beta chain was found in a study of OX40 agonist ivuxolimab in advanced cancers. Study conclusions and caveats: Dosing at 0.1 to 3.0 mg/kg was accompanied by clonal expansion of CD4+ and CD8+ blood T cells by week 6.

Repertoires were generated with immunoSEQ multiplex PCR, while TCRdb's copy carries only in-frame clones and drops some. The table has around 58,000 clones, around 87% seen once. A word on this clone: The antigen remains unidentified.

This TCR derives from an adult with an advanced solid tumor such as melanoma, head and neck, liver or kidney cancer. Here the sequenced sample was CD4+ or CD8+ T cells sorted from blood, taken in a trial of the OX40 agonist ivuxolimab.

CDR3 DNA sequence: TGTGCCAGCAGCTTCGGGACAGTCAAGAAGCAGTATTTT. This translates into CASSFGTVKKQYF. J is TRBJ2-3 and V is TRBV9; 7 bases match TRBD1. After removal of 4 bases from V and 11 bases from J, the junction contained 10 bases not matched to a gene. In germline, CDR1 is SGDLS, CDR2 YYNGEE. The CDR3 runs 13 residues.